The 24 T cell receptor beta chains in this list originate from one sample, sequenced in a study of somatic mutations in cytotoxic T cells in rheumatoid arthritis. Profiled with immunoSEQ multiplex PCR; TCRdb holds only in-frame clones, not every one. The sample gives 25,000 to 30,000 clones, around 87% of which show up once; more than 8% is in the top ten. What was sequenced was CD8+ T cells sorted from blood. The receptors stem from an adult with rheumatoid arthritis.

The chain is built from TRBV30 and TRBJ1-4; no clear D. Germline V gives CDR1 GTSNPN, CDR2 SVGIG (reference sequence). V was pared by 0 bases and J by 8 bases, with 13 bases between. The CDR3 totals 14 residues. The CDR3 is CAWSVFTEREKLFF. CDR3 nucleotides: TGTGCCTGGAGTGTCTTTACCGAGCGGGAAAAACTGTTTTTT.

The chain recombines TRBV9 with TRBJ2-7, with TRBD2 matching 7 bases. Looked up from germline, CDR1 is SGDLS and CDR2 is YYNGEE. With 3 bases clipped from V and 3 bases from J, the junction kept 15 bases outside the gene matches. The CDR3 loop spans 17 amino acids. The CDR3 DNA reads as TGTGCCAGCAGCGCCTGGACTAGACGTTTCTCCAACTACGAGCAGTACTTC. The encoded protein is CASSAWTRRFSNYEQYF.

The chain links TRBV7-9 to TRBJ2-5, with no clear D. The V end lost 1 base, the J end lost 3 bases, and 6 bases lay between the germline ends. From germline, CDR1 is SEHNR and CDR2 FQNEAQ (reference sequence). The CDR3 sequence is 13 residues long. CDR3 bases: TGTGCCAGCAGCTTAGAGGCAGAAGAGACCCAGTACTTC. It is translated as CASSLEAEETQYF.

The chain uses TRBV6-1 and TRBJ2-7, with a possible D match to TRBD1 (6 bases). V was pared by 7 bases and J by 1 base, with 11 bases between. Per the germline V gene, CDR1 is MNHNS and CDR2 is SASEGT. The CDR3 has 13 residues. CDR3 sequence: CASMWGRSYEQYF. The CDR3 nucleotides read TGTGCCAGCATGTGGGGGCGGTCCTACGAGCAGTACTTC.

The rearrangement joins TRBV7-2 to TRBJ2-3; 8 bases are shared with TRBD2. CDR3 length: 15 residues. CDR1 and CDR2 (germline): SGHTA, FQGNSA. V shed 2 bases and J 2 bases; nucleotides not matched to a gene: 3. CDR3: CASSLIAGYTDTQYF. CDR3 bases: TGTGCCAGCAGCTTAATAGCGGGGTACACAGATACGCAGTATTTT.

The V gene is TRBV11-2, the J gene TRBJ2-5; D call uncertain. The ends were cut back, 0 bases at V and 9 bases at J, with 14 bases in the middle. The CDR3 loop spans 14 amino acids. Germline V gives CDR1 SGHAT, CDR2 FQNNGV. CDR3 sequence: CASSLEEPEWAQYF. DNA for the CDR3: TGTGCCAGCAGCTTAGAGGAGCCAGAGTGGGCCCAGTACTTC. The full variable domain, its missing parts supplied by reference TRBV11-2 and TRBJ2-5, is EAGVAQSPRYKIIEKRQSVAFWCNPISGHATLYWYQQILGQGPKLLIQFQNNGVVDDSQLPKDRFSAERLKGVDSTLKIQPAKLEDSAVYLCASSLEEPEWAQYFGPGTRLLVL.

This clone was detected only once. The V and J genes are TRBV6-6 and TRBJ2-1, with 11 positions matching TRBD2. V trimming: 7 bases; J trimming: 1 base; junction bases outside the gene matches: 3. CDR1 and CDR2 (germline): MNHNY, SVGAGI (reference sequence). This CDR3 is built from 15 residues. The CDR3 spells CASTPSGGSYNEQFF. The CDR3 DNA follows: TGTGCCAGCACTCCTAGCGGGGGGTCCTACAATGAGCAGTTCTTC.

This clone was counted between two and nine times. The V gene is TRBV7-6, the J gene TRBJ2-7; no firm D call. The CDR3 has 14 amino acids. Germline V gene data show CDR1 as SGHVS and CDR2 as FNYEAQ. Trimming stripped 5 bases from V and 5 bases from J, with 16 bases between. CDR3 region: CASSAEASLHEQYF. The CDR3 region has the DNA TGTGCCAGCAGCGCGGAAGCCTCTCTACACGAGCAGTACTTC. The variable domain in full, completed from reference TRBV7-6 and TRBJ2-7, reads GAGVSQSPRYKVTKRGQDVALRCDPISGHVSLYWYRQALGQGPEFLTYFNYEAQQDKSGLPNDRFSAERPEGSISTLTIQRTEQRDSAMYRCASSAEASLHEQYFGPGTRLTVT.

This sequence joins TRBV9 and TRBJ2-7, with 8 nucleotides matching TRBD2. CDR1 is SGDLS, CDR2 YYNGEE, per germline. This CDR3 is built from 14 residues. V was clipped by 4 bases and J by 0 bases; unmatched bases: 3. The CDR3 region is CASSTAGGSYEQYF. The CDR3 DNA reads TGTGCCAGCAGCACGGCGGGGGGCTCCTACGAGCAGTACTTC.

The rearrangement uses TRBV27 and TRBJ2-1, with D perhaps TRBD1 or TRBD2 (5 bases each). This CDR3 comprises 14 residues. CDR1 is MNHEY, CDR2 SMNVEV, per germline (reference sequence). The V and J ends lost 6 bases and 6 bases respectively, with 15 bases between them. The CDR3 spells CASSRNPRGNEQFF. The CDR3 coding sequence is TGTGCCAGCAGCCGGAATCCGAGGGGCAATGAGCAGTTCTTC.

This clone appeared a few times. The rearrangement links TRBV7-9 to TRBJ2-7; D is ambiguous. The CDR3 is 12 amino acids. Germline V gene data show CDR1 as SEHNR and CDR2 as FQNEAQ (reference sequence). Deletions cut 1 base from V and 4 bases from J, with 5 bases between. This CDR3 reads CASSLVAYEQYF. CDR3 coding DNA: TGTGCCAGCAGCTTAGTCGCTTACGAGCAGTACTTC.

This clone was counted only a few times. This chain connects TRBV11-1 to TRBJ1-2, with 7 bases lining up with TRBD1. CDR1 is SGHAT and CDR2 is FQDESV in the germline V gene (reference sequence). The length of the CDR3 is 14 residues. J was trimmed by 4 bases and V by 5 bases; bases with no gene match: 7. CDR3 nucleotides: TGTGCCAGCAGCCCCCGAGGGGGCATCTATGGCTACACCTTC. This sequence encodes CASSPRGGIYGYTF.

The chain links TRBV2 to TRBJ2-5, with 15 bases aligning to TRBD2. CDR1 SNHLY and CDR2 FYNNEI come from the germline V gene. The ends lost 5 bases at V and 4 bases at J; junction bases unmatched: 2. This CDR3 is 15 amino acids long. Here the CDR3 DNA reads TGTGCCAGCAGTCAGGGACTAGCGGGAGGAGAGACCCAGTACTTC. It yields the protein CASSQGLAGGETQYF. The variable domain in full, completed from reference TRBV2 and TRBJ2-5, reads EPEVTQTPSHQVTQMGQEVILRCVPISNHLYFYWYRQILGQKVEFLVSFYNNEISEKSEIFDDQFSVERPDGSNFTLKIRSTKLEDSAMYFCASSQGLAGGETQYFGPGTRLLVL.

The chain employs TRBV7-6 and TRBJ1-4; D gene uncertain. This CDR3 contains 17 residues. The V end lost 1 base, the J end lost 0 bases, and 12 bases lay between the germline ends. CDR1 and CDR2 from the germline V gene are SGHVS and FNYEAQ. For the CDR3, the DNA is TGTGCCAGCAGCTTAGATATCGGCGGAGCAACTAATGAAAAACTGTTTTTT. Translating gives CASSLDIGGATNEKLFF.

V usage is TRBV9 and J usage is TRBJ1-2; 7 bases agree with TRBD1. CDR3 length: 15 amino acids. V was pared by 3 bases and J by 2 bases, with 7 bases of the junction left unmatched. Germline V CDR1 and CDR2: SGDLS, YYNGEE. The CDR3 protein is CASSGGTDFNYGYTF. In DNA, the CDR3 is TGTGCCAGCAGCGGAGGGACAGACTTCAACTATGGCTACACCTTC.

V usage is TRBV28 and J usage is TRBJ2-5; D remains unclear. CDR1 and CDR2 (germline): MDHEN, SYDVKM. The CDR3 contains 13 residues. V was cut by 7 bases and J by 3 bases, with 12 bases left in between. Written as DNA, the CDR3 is TGTGCCAGCACCGCAGACAAGGAAGAGACCCAGTACTTC. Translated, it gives CASTADKEETQYF.

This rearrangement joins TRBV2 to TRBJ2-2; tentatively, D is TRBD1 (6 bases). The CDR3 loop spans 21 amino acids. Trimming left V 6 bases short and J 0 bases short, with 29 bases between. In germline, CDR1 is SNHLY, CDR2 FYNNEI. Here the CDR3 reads CASSDRIRDTVNRANTGELFF. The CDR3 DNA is TGTGCCAGCAGCGATAGAATCCGGGACACCGTAAATCGTGCGAACACCGGGGAGCTGTTTTTT.

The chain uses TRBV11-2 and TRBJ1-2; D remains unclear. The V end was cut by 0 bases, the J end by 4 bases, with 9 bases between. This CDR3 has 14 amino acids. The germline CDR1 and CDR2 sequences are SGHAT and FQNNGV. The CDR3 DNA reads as TGTGCCAGCAGCTTAGACCCTGCACCCTATGGCTACACCTTC. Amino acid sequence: CASSLDPAPYGYTF.

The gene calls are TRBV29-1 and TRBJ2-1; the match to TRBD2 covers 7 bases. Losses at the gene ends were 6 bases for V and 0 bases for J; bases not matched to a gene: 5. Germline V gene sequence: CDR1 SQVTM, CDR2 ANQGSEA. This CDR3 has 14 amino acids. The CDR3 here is CSVRSGTSYNEQFF. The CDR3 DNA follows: TGCAGCGTGAGGAGCGGGACCTCCTACAATGAGCAGTTCTTC.

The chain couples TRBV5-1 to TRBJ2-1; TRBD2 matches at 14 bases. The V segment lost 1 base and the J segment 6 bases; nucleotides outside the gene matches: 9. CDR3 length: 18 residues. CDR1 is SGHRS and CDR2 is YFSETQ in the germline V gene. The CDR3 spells CASSLTGLAGVMGNEQFF. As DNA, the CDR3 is TGCGCCAGCAGCTTGACGGGACTAGCGGGAGTCATGGGCAATGAGCAGTTCTTC.

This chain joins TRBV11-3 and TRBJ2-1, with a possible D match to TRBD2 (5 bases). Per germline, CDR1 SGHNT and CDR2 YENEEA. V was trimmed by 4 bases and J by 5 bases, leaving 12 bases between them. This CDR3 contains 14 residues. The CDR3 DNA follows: TGTGCCAGCAGCTCTCGTCTAGCCAACAATGAGCAGTTCTTC. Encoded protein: CASSSRLANNEQFF.

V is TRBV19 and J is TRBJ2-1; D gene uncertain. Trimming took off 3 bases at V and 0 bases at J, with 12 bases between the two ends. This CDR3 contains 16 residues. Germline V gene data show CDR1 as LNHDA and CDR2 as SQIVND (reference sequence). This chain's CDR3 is CASSMSLGSSYNEQFF. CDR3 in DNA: TGTGCCAGTAGTATGTCTCTCGGAAGCTCCTACAATGAGCAGTTCTTC.

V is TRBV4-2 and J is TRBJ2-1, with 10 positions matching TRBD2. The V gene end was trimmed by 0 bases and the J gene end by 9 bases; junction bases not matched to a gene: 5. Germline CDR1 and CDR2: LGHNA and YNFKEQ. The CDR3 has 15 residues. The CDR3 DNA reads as TGTGCCAGCAGCCAAGAAATACTAGCGGGGATTGAGCAGTTCTTC. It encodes CASSQEILAGIEQFF.

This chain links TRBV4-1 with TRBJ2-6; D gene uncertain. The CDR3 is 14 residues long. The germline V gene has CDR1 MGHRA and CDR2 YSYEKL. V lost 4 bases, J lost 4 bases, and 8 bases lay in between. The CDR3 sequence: CASSLPDGANVLTF. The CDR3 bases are TGCGCCAGCAGCCTCCCCGACGGGGCCAACGTCCTGACTTTC.